Given below is one T cell receptor beta chain in context. The antigen remains unidentified. This table comes from immunoSEQ multiplex PCR, and its TCRdb copy is limited to in-frame clones, with some not included. Of about 97,000 clones in the sample, roughly nine tenths are singletons; the top ten hold 7.5%. The sample belongs to a study of T cell responses to AZD1222 COVID-19 vaccine. General observations from the study: Nearly half of unique spike-specific TCRs reportedly avoided B.1.351 and B.1.1.7 mutated regions. Donors were largely white British and mainly female; clonal diversity was possibly underestimated. Samples come after the peak T cell response, not at day 14.

Germline values: CDR1 LGHDT, CDR2 YNNKEL (reference sequence). This CDR3 has 15 amino acids. The trim removed 6 bases at V and 2 bases at J, leaving 3 bases unmatched. This chain links TRBV3-1 (or the pseudogene TRBV3-2) with TRBJ2-2, with 10 positions matching TRBD2. The specimen was peripheral blood, collected on day 0 of AZD1222 vaccination. The receptor was isolated from an adult in good health. The CDR3 DNA reads TGTGCCAGCAGTGTAGCGGGGGGCAACACCGGGGAGCTGTTTTTT. This codes for CASSVAGGNTGELFF.